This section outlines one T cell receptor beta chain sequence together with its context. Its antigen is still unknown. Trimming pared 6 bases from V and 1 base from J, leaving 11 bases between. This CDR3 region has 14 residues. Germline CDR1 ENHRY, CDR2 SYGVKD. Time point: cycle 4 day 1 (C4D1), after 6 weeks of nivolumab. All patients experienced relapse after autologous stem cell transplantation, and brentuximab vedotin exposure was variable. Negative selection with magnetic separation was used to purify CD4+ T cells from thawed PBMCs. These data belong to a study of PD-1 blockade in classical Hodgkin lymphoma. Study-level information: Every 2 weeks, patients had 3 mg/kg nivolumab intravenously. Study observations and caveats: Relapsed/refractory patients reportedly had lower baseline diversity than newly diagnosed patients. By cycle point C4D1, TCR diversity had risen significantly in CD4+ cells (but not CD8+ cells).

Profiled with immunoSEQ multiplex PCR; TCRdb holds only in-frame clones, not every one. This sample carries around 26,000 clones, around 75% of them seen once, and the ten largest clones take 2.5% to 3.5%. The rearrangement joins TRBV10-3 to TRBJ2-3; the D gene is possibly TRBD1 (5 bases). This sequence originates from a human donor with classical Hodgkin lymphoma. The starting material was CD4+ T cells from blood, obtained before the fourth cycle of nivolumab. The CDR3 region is CAISYLGGTDTQYF. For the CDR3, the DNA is TGTGCCATCAGCTATCTAGGGGGCACAGATACGCAGTATTTT.